One TCR beta chain is described in this entry. The antigen remains undetermined. V lost 6 bases and J lost 9, with 18 bases in between. The germline CDR1 and CDR2 sequences are SEHNR and FQNEAQ (reference sequence). The CDR3 runs 13 residues. The record originates from a study of CD4 T cells in relation to SARS-CoV-2 and coronaviruses. Findings and caveats of the study: The cross-reactivity analysis covered only spike protein, not other viral proteins.

Clones were read by immunoSEQ multiplex PCR, and TCRdb kept only the in-frame ones, dropping some. Among about 36,000 clones, 70% to 85% were seen once, and the ten largest hold 20%. The sample comprised memory CD4+ T cells from PBMCs, cultured in vitro. V gene TRBV7-9 combines with J gene TRBJ2-7; TRBD2 is a possible D gene (5 bases). The sequence came from an adult with COVID-19. CDR3 coding DNA: TGTGCCAGCAGACCGCAAGGAGGAATAGGGCAGTACTTC. The encoded protein is CASRPQGGIGQYF.